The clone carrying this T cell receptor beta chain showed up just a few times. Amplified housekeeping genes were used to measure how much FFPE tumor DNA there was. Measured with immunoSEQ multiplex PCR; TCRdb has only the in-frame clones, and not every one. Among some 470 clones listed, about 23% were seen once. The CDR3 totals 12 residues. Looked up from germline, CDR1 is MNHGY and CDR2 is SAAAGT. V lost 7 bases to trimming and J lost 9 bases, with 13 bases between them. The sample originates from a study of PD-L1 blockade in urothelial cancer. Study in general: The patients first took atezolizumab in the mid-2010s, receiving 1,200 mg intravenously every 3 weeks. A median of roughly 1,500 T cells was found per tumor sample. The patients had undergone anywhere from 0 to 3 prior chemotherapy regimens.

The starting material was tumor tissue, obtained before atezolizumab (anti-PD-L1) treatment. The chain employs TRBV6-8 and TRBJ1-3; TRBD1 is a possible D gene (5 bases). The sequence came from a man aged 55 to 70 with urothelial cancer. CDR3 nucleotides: TGTGCCAGCAAGACACTGGGGGGCACCATATATTTT. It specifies CASKTLGGTIYF.